Detailed here is one T cell receptor beta chain. Antigen specificity is unknown. V lost 5 bases and J 1 base, leaving 14 bases between the germline ends. Germline V CDR1 and CDR2: MNHNS, SASEGT. The CDR3 is 15 residues long. This sample stems from a study of vaccination and CD4 T cells after COVID-19. Overall study: Stimuli were overlapping spike peptide pools of SARS-CoV-2 and three common cold coronaviruses (HCoV-NL63, HCoV-OC43, HCoV-229E).

Documented treatment: approximately nine-day PBMC culture with coronavirus spike peptide pools or control peptides (ViraFEST assay). Positive PCR dates spanned March to December 2020, predating US Alpha, Beta and Delta variants. IL-2 at around 10 IU/ml and peptide pools at around 10 ug/ml were added to PBMCs cultured at over 1.5 million per well. Cultured CD4+ T cell DNA underwent sequencing with the Oncomine TCR Beta short-read assay. Genomic DNA was drawn out of CD4+ T cells grown in culture. TCRdb redid the calling of the PCR reads with MiXCR, one entry per CDR3 protein. Altogether some 16,000 distinct CDR3 sequences are present, approximately 70% being singletons, with the ten largest covering 4.6%.

The J gene is TRBJ1-1, the V gene TRBV6-1, with D possibly matching TRBD1 (5 bases). This receptor was obtained from a human donor who had recovered from COVID-19. The sequenced material came from CD4+ T cells from blood, cultured in vitro. The CDR3 protein is CASSKLTASNTEAFF. CDR3 nucleotides: TGTGCCAGCAGTAAGCTGACAGCCTCGAACACTGAAGCTTTCTTT.